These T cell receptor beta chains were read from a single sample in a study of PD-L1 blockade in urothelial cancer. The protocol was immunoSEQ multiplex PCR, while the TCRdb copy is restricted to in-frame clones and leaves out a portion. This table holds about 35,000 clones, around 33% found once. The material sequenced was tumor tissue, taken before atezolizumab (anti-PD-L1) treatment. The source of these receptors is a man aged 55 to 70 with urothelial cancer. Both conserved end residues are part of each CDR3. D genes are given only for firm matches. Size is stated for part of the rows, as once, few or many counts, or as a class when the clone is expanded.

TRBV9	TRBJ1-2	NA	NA	TGTGCCAGCAGCGTAGGGCCGGACAACTATGGCTACACCTTC	CASSVGPDNYGYTF
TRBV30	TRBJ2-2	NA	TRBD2	TGTGCCTGGACCAGAGGACTAGCCAACACCGGGGAGCTGTTTTTT	CAWTRGLANTGELFF
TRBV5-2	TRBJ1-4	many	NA	TGTGCCAGCAACAGGGCCAGGAGAGAAAAACTGTTTTTT	CASNRARREKLFF
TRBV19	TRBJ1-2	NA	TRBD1	TGTGCCAGTAGTGCACAGGGGGGGCCCTATGGCTACACCTTC	CASSAQGGPYGYTF
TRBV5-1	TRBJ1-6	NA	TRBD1	TGCGCCAGCACCCATACCGGGACAGGGGTTGATTCACCCCTCCACTTT	CASTHTGTGVDSPLHF
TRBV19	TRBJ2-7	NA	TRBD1	TGTGCCAGTAGTCCCTGGGACAGGAGATACGAGCAGTACTTC	CASSPWDRRYEQYF
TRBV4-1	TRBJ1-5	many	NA	TGCGCCAGCAGCCAAGAGGGGTCAGGGAATCAGCCCCAGCATTTT	CASSQEGSGNQPQHF
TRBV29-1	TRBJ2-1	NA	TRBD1	TGCAGCGTTGAGAACATGGGAAACAGGGGGAGGTACAATGAGCAGTTCTTC	CSVENMGNRGRYNEQFF
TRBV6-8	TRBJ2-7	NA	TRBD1	TGTGCCAGCAGTCTCTCGGGACAGGGGGCGAAGCAGTACTTC	CASSLSGQGAKQYF
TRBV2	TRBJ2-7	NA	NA	TGTGCCAGCAGCCTCGTTCAGAACTCCTACGAGCAGTACTTC	CASSLVQNSYEQYF
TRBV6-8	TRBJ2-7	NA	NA	TGTGCCAGCACCCCCGGAGGCTCGGTTTGGGAGCAGTACTTC	CASTPGGSVWEQYF
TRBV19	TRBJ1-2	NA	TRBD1	TGTGCCAGTAGTATAGGACAGGGTCATGGCTACACCTTC	CASSIGQGHGYTF
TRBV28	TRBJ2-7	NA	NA	TGTGCCAGCAGTTTAAGGGCAGGGCACTACGAGCAGTACTTC	CASSLRAGHYEQYF
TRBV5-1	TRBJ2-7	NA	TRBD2	TGCGCCAGCAGCTTCGGGACTAGCGGTACCTACGAGCAGTACTTC	CASSFGTSGTYEQYF
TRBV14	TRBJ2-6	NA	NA	TGTGCCAGCAGCCAAGGGCCTTTTTCCTCTGGGGCCAACGTCCTGACTTTC	CASSQGPFSSGANVLTF
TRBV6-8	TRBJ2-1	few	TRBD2	TGTGCCAGCAGTTACTCCAGGACAGGACCGACTAGCGGGAGGGGTGAGCAGTTCTTC	CASSYSRTGPTSGRGEQFF
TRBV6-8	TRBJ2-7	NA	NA	TGTGCCAGCAGTGACGGCGGCTCCTACGAGCAGTACTTC	CASSDGGSYEQYF
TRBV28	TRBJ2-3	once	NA	TGTGCCAGCAGTTTGGCCCCTGGGGGACAAGATACGCAGTATTTT	CASSLAPGGQDTQYF
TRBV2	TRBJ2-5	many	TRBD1	TGTGCCAGCAACATGGACAGGGCCCAAGAGACCCAGTACTTC	CASNMDRAQETQYF
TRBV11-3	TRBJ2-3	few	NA	TGTGCCAGCAGCTTGTGGGTAGTATCCACAGATACGCAGTATTTT	CASSLWVVSTDTQYF
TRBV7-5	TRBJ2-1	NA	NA	TGTGCCAGCAGCTTAGGTGGGGGGTCCTCGACCTCCTACAATGAGCAGTTCTTC	CASSLGGGSSTSYNEQFF
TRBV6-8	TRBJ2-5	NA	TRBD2	TGTGCCAGCAGGCGACTAGCGGGACTGGAGACCCAGTACTTC	CASRRLAGLETQYF
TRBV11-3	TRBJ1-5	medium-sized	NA	TGTGCCAGCAGCCCGGAGATCAGATCAAATCAGCCCCAGCATTTT	CASSPEIRSNQPQHF
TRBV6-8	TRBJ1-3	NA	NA	TGTGCCAGCCGGCGGACTCGCTCTGGAAACACCATATATTTT	CASRRTRSGNTIYF
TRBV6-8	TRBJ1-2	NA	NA	TGTGCCAGCAGTCCAGGGGCCGGAGGCTACACCTTC	CASSPGAGGYTF
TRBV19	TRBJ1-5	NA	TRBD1	TGTGCCAGCCGACAGGGGGCCACCAGCAATCAGCCCCAGCATTTT	CASRQGATSNQPQHF
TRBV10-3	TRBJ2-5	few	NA	TGTGCCATCAGTGAGTCGAAATCCGGGGGAGAGACCCAGTACTTC	CAISESKSGGETQYF
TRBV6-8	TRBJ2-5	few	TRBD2	TGTGCCAGCAGTAATAGCGGGGGGCGAGAGACCCAGTACTTC	CASSNSGGRETQYF
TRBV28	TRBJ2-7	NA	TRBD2	TGTGCCATCCGGAGTAGCGGGAGAAACGAGCAGTACTTC	CAIRSSGRNEQYF
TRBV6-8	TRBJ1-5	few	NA	TGTGCCAGCAGTGGGGAGGTAGCCCAGCCCCAGCATTTT	CASSGEVAQPQHF
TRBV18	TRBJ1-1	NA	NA	TGTGCCAGCTCACCACTGCGTACGCCGAAAAAAGCTTTCTTT	CASSPLRTPKKAFF
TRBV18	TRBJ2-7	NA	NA	TGTGCCAGCTCACAGGGGTCGGTCTACGAGCAGTACTTC	CASSQGSVYEQYF
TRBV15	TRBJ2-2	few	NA	TGTGCCACCAGCAGAGATGTCGGGGGTAACACCGGGGAGCTGTTTTTT	CATSRDVGGNTGELFF
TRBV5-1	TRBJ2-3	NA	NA	TGCGCCAGCAGCTTGATACTCCGGGGGGCTGGGGATACGCAGTATTTT	CASSLILRGAGDTQYF
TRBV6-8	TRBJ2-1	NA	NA	TGTGCCGGAAGCGGAGGGAAGTACAATGAGCAGTTCTTC	CAGSGGKYNEQFF
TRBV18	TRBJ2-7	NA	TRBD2	TGTGCCAGCTCACCACCGCCGGGAGGGGACGAGCAGTACTTC	CASSPPPGGDEQYF
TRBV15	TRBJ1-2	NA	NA	TGTGCCACCAGCGAATACAAACAGGGAGCTAACTATGGCTACACCTTC	CATSEYKQGANYGYTF
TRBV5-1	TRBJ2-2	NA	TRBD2	TGCGCCAGCAGCCCGGGAGGACTAGCGGGTATCACCGGGGAGCTGTTTTTT	CASSPGGLAGITGELFF
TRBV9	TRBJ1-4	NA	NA	TGTGCCAGCAGCGTGCAGGCATACAGGGCGGGAGCTGAAAAACTGTTTTTT	CASSVQAYRAGAEKLFF
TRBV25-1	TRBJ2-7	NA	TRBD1	TGTGCCAGCACCGGACAGGGGAACGAGCAGTACTTC	CASTGQGNEQYF
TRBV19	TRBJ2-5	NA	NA	TGTGCCAGTAGTATAGGCTTCCAAGAGACCCAGTACTTC	CASSIGFQETQYF
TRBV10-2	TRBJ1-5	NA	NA	TGCGCCAGGGGGGCGGGGAATCAGCCCCAGCATTTT	CARGAGNQPQHF
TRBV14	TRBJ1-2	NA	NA	TGTGCCAGCAGTCCGGAAGGAAACGGGCACGGCTACACCTTC	CASSPEGNGHGYTF